This T cell receptor beta chain was sequenced in a study of OX40 agonist ivuxolimab in advanced cancers. Germline assignment: CDR1 DFQATT and CDR2 SNEGSKA (reference sequence). The CDR3 is made up of 11 amino acids. Between the trimmed V and J ends, which lost 4 bases and 6 bases, there was a span of 10 bases. Profiled with immunoSEQ multiplex PCR; TCRdb holds only in-frame clones, not every one. The table has roughly 71,000 clones, approximately 81% seen once; the top ten hold about 0.76%. Study-wide results and caveats: With doses of 0.1 to 3.0 mg/kg, CD4+ and CD8+ blood T cells had undergone clonal expansion by week 6. More expanded clones were found, on average, in CD8+ than in CD4+ T cells.

The sample holds a few counts of this clone. Its antigen remains unidentified. This specimen was CD4+ or CD8+ T cells sorted from blood, taken in a trial of the OX40 agonist ivuxolimab. This TCR was recovered from an adult with an advanced solid tumor such as melanoma, head and neck, liver or kidney cancer. The J gene is TRBJ2-7, the V gene TRBV20-1; D not resolved. Here the CDR3 reads CSATPVREQYF. CDR3 sequence (DNA): TGCAGTGCTACCCCAGTACGCGAGCAGTACTTC.